This T cell receptor beta chain was captured in a study of shared clonotypes between healthy human individuals. Study-wide results and caveats: Few donors restricted represented genetic and exposure-history diversity.

TCRdb's table, derived via immunoSEQ multiplex PCR, lists solely in-frame clones and lacks some. The sample holds approximately 440,000 clones, 77% seen once. Participating donors were healthy, HIV-negative adults free of recent acute infections or vaccinations. Genomic DNA came from 100 million or so PBMCs in unsorted samples. Looked up from germline, CDR1 is ENHRY and CDR2 is SYGVKD. V lost 6 bases, J lost 7 bases, and 26 bases lay in between. The CDR3 is 17 residues long. With respect to this clone: Its antigen is currently unknown.

This chain connects TRBV10-3 to TRBJ2-3, with a weak D call TRBD2 (6 bases). Input material: PBMCs. The source of this sequence is a woman between 40 and 50 years old in good health. Some clones in this sample may be carry-over from other donors' samples. The CDR3 protein is CAISNGASALWAHTQYF. CDR3 sequence (DNA): TGTGCCATCAGCAACGGGGCTAGCGCCCTCTGGGCACATACGCAGTATTTT.